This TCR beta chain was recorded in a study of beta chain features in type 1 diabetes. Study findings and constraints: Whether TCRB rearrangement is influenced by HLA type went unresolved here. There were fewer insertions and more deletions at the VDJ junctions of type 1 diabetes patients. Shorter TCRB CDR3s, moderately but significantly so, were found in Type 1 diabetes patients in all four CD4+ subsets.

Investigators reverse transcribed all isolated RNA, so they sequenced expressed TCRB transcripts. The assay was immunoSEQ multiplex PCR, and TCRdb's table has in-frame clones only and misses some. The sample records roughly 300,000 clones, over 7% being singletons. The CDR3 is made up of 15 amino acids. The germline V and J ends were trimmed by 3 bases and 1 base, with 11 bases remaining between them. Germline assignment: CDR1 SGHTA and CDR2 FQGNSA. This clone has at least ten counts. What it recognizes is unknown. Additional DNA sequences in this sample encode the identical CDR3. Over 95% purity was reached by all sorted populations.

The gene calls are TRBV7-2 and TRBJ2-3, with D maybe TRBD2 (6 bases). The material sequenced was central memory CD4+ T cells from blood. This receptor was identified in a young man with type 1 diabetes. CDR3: CASSFGSSGTDTQYF. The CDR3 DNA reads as TGTGCCAGCAGCTTTGGTTCTAGCGGCACAGATACGCAGTATTTT. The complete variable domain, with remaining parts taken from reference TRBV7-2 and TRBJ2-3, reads GAGVSQSPSNKVTEKGKDVELRCDPISGHTALYWYRQSLGQGLEFLIYFQGNSAPDKSGLPSDRFSAERTGGSVSTLTIQRTQQEDSAVYLCASSFGSSGTDTQYFGPGTRLTVL.